This T cell receptor beta chain was obtained from a study of OX40 agonist ivuxolimab in advanced cancers. With respect to the entire study: The costimulatory receptor OX40 (CD134) was targeted by ivuxolimab, a fully human IgG2 agonistic monoclonal antibody. Intravenous ivuxolimab was administered to patients every 2 weeks at six dose levels: 0.01, 0.1, 0.3, 1.5, 3 and 10 mg/kg. Of the 50 to 55 patients in dose escalation, 19 had hepatocellular carcinoma, about 15 had melanoma, 9 had renal cell carcinoma and 9 had head and neck cancer. In the dose-escalation cohort, around four fifths of patients were male, and the mean age was roughly 60 years with a range of about 20 to 80. Prior anti-PD-1, anti-PD-L1 or anti-CTLA-4 therapy was permitted, and approximately 40% of dose-escalation patients had received checkpoint inhibitors. Partial responses were achieved by three dose-escalation patients, of whom one had hepatocellular carcinoma and two had cutaneous melanoma. Peripheral TCRbeta sequencing was intended to test whether TCR sequence diversity was altered and clonal T-cell expansion was caused by ivuxolimab. The paper describes the monotherapy dose-escalation part (N ≈ 51 patients) of the phase I trial of ivuxolimab.

Genomic DNA was extracted from sorted cells for sequencing of the TCRbeta CDR3 region. The immunoSEQ Assay was used for sequencing of TCRbeta CDR3 regions. TCRdb carries this immuneACCESS record with in-frame sequences only. Its versions omit some clonotypes, under half of them owing to an unresolved V gene in the studies checked, with the rest unexplained. The sample contains around 65,000 clones, about 89% of them found a single time. The leading ten clones occupy 0.25% to 0.3% of the sample. The trial excluded patients who had a history of autoimmune disease or who were on systemic immunosuppression. In every dose cohort, peripheral blood was drawn for TCR sequencing at baseline, cycle 4 day 1, and cycle 7 day 1. The samples were drawn from a first-in-human, open-label, multicenter phase I dose-escalation trial of ivuxolimab. Adults with locally advanced or metastatic melanoma, renal cell, hepatocellular, or head and neck squamous cell carcinoma were enrolled in the trial. Before TCR sequencing, CD4+ T cells and CD8+ T cells were sorted from peripheral blood as separate populations.

There are 16 amino acids in the CDR3, from cysteine to phenylalanine inclusive. CDR3 DNA only is kept here, 48 bases in frame from base 1. Trimming at the junction amounts to 0 bases on V and 0 bases on J, and the germline ends lie 12 bases apart. CDR1 LGHNA and CDR2 YNFKEQ are derived from the germline V gene. Remarks on this clone: Its recognized antigen is unknown. Base qualities are not provided; no much larger clone lies one nucleotide away.

General findings and caveats noted by the study authors: At doses from 0.1 to 3.0 mg/kg, clonal expansion was seen in both CD4+ and CD8+ blood T cells between baseline and week 6. After ivuxolimab, CD8+ T cells had more expanded clones than CD4+ T cells on average. In the 0.1-3.0 mg/kg groups, partial responders had among the lowest normalized peripheral clonal expansion, particularly in CD8+ T cells. Low levels of normalized T-cell clonal expansion were also shown by some nonresponding patients. Antigen specificity was not determined for the clonally expanded peripheral T cells.

This clonotype was obtained from an adult with an advanced solid tumor such as melanoma, head and neck, liver or kidney cancer. The V and J genes are TRBV4-2 and TRBJ2-7; the best D guess is TRBD1, with 6 bases matching. The sample consisted of CD4+ or CD8+ T cells sorted from blood, taken in a trial of the OX40 agonist ivuxolimab. In nucleotides, the sequence is TGTGCCAGCAGCCAAGATCTTAGGACAGCCTCCTACGAGCAGTACTTC. Protein translation: CASSQDLRTASYEQYF.